This T cell receptor beta chain came from a study of T cells after yellow fever vaccination. TCRdb redid the calling of the 5' RACE reads with MiXCR, one entry per CDR3 protein. The sample lists about 130,000 distinct CDR3 sequences; roughly 8.2% were seen once. CDR1 LNHDA and CDR2 SQIVND come from the germline V gene (reference sequence). With 3 bases removed from V and 1 base from J, the gap between germline ends came to 12 bases. The CDR3 contains 16 residues. This clonotype was seen once. The chain combines TRBV19 with TRBJ2-2; unclear D gene. The receptor comes from a man between 18 and 35 years old who received the YFV17D yellow fever vaccine. The sequencing used CD8+ T cells sorted from PBMCs, collected on the day of the yellow fever booster vaccination. The CDR3 spells CASSIFLYLNTGELFF. Written as DNA, the CDR3 is TGTGCCAGTAGTATTTTTCTCTATCTGAACACCGGGGAGCTGTTTTTT.